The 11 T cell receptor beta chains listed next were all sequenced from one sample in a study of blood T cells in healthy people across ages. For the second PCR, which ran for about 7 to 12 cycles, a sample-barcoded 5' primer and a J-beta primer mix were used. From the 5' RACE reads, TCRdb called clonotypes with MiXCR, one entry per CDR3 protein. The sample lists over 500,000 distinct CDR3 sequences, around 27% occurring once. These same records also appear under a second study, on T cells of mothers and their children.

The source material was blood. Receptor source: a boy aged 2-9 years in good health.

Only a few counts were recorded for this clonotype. DNA of the CDR3: TGTGCCAGCAGTTCAAAGCAGTTCTTC. Amino acid sequence: CASSSKQFF. This rearrangement joins TRBV6-1 to TRBJ2-1, with no clear D. Germline CDR1 reads MNHNS; CDR2 reads SASEGT. Trimming took 5 bases from V and 11 from J, leaving 4 bases between them. The CDR3 runs 9 residues.

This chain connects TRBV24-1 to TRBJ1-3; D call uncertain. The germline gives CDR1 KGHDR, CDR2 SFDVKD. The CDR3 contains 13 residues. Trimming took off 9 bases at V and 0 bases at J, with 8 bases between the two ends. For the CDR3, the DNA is TGTGCCACCCAGGAAAGCTCTGGAAACACCATATATTTT. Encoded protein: CATQESSGNTIYF.

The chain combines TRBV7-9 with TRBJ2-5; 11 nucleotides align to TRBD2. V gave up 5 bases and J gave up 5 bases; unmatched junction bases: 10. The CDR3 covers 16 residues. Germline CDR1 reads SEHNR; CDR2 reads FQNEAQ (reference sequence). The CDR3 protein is CASSPPRLAGIETQYF. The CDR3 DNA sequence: TGTGCCAGCAGCCCACCCCGACTAGCGGGAATCGAGACCCAGTACTTC.

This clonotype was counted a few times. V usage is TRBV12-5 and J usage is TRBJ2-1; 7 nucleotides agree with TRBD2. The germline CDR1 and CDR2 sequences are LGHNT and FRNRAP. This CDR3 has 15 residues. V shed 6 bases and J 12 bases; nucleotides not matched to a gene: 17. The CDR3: CASGPLAKSNGGQFF. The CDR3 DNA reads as TGTGCTAGTGGGCCACTAGCGAAGAGTAATGGCGGGCAGTTCTTC.

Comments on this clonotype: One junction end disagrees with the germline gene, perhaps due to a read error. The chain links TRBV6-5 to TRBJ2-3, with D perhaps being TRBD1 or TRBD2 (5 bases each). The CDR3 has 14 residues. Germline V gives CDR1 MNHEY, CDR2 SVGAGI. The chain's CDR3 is CAGSYVGDGVTQYF. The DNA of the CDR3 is TGTGCCGGCAGTTACGTAGGGGACGGAGTAACGCAGTATTTT.

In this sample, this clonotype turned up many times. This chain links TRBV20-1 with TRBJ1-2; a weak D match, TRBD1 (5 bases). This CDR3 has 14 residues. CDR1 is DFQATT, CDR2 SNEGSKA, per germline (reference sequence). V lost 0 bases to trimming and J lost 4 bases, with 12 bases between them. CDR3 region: CSARDEDTSYGYTF. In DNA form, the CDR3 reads TGCAGTGCTAGAGATGAGGACACCTCCTATGGCTACACCTTC.

The CDR3 reads CASSERGGNTGELFF. CDR3 coding DNA: TGTGCCAGCAGTGAACGGGGGGGCAACACCGGGGAGCTGTTTTTT. The chain is built from TRBV2 and TRBJ2-2; 8 nucleotides line up with TRBD2. Germline values: CDR1 SNHLY, CDR2 FYNNEI. V shed 2 bases and J 2 bases; nucleotides not matched to a gene: 1. The length of the CDR3 is 15 residues. The full variable domain, completed using reference TRBV2 and TRBJ2-2, is EPEVTQTPSHQVTQMGQEVILRCVPISNHLYFYWYRQILGQKVEFLVSFYNNEISEKSEIFDDQFSVERPDGSNFTLKIRSTKLEDSAMYFCASSERGGNTGELFFGEGSRLTVL.

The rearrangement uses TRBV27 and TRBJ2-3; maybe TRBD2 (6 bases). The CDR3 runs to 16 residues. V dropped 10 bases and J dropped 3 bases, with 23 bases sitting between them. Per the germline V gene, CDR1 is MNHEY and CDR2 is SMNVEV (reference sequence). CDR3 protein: CATTQQTGRSTDTQYF. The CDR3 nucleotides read TGTGCCACCACACAACAGACGGGGAGGAGTACAGATACGCAGTATTTT.

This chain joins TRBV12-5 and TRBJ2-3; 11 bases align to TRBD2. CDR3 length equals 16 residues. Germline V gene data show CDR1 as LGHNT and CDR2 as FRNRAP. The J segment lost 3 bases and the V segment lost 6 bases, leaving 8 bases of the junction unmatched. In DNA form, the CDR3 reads TGTGCTAGTGGCCCTATAGCGGGGGGGAGGACAGATACGCAGTATTTT. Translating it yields CASGPIAGGRTDTQYF.

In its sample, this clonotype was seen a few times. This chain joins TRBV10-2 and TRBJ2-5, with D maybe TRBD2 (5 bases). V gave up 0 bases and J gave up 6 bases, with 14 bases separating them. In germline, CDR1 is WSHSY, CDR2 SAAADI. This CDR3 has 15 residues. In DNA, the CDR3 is TGCGCCAGCAGTGAGTCAGCGGCCAGTGGCAAGACCCAGTACTTC. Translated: CASSESAASGKTQYF.

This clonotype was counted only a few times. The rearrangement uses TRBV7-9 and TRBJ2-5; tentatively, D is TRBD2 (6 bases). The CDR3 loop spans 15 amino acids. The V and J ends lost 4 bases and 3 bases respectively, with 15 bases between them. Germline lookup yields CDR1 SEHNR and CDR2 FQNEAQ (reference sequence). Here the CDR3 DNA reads TGTGCCAGCAGCTCTTTTAGCGGATTGGAAGAGACCCAGTACTTC. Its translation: CASSSFSGLEETQYF.